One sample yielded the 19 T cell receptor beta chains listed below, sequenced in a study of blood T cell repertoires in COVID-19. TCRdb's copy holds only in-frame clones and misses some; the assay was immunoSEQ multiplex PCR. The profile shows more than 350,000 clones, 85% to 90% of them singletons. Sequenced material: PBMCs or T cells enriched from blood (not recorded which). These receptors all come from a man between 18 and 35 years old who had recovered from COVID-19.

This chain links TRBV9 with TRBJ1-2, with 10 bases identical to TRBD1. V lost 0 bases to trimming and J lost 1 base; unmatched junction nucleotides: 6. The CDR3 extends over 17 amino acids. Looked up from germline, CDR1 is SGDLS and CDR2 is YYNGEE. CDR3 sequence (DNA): TGTGCCAGCAGCGTAGCCGGGACAGGGGTTAGTAACTATGGCTACACCTTC. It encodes CASSVAGTGVSNYGYTF.

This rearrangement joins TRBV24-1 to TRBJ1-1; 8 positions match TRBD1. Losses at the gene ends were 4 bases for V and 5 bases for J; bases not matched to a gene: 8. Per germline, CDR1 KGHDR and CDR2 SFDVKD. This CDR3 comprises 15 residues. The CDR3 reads CATSDSQGAGTEAFF. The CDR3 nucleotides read TGTGCCACCAGTGACTCCCAGGGGGCTGGGACTGAAGCTTTCTTT.

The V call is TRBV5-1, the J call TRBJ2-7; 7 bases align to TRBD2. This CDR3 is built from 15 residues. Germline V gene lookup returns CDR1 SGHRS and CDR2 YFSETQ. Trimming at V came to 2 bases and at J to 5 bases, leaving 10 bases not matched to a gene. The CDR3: CASSFRASGWNEQYF. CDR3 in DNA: TGCGCCAGCAGCTTTAGGGCTAGCGGTTGGAACGAGCAGTACTTC.

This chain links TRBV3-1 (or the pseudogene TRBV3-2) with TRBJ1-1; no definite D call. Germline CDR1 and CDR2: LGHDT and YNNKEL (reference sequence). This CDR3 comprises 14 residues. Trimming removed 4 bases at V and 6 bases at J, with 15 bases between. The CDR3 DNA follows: TGTGCCAGCAGCCCAAAGACAAGCGGGGCTGAAGCTTTCTTT. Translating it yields CASSPKTSGAEAFF.

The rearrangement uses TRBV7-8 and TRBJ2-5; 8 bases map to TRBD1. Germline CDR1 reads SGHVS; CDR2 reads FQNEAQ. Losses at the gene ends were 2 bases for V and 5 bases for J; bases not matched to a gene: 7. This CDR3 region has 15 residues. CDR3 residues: CASSLRTGSAETQYF. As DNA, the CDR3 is TGTGCCAGCAGCTTAAGGACAGGGAGCGCCGAGACCCAGTACTTC.

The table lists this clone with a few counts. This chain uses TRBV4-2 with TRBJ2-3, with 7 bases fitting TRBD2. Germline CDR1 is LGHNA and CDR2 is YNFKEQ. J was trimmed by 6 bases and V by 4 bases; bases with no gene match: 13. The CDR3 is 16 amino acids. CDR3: CASSPLGQRETDTQYF. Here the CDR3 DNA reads TGTGCCAGCAGCCCTTTGGGCCAGCGGGAAACCGATACGCAGTATTTT.

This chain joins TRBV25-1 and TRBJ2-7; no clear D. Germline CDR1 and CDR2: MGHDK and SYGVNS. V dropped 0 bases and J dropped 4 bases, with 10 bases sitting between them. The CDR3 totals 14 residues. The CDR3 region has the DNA TGTGCCAGCAGTGAATATAGCACAACATACGAGCAGTACTTC. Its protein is CASSEYSTTYEQYF.

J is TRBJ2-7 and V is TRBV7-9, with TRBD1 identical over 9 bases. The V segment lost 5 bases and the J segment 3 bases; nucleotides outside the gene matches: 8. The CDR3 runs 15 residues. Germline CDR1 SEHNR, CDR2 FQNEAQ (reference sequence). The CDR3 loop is CASSPEGQGHYEQYF. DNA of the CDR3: TGTGCCAGCAGCCCAGAGGGACAGGGTCACTACGAGCAGTACTTC.

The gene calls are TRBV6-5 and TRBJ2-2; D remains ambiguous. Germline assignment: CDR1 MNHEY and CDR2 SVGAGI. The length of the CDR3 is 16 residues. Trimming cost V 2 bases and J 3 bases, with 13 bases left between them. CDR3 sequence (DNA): TGTGCCAGCAGTTACGTTACCTACCAGGACACCGGGGAGCTGTTTTTT. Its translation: CASSYVTYQDTGELFF.

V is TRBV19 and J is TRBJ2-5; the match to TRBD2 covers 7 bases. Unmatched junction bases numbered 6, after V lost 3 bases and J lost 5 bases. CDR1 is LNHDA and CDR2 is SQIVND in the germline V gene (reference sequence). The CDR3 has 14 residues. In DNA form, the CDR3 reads TGTGCCAGTAGTATGGGAGGGAGGATGGAGACCCAGTACTTC. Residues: CASSMGGRMETQYF.

CDR3 sequence reads: CATSIGQGTSGANVLTF. The CDR3 coding sequence is TGTGCCACCAGCATCGGTCAGGGGACGTCTGGGGCCAACGTCCTGACTTTC. This rearrangement joins TRBV15 to TRBJ2-6; a weak D match, TRBD1 (6 bases). The CDR3 runs to 17 residues. From germline, CDR1 is LNHNV and CDR2 YYDKDF (reference sequence). V was trimmed by 4 bases and J by 1 base, leaving 14 bases between them.

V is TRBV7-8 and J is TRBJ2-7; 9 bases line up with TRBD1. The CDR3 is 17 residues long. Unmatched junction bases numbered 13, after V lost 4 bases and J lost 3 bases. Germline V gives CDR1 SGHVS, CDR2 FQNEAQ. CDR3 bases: TGTGCCAGCAGCTCCCCCACCGGGACAGGGCCTCTCTACGAGCAGTACTTC. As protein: CASSSPTGTGPLYEQYF.

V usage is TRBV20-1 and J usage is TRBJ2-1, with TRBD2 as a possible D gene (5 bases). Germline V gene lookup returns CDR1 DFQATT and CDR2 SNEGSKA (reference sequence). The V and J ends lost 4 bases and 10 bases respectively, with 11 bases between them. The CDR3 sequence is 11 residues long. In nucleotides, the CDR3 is TGCAGTGCTAATGCCCCGGGGGAGCAGTTCTTC. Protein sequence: CSANAPGEQFF.

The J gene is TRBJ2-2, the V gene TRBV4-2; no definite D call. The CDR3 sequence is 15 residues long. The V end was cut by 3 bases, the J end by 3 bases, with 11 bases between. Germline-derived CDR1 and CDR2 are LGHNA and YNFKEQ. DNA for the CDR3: TGTGCCAGCAGCCAGGCCCCGGGTTACACCGGGGAGCTGTTTTTT. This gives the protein CASSQAPGYTGELFF.

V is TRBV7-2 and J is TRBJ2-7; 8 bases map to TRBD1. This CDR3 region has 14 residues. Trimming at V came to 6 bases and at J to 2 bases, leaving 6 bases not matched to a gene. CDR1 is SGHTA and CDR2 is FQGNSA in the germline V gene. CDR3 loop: CASSPRQGPYEQYF. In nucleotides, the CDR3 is TGTGCCAGCAGTCCAAGACAGGGGCCCTACGAGCAGTACTTC.

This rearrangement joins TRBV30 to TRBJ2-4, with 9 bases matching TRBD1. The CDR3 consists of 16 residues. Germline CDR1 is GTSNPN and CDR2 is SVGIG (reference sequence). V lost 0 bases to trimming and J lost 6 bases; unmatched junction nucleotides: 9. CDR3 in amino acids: CAWSVLTGGAGNIQYF. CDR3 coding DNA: TGTGCCTGGAGTGTACTAACAGGGGGCGCCGGAAACATTCAGTACTTC. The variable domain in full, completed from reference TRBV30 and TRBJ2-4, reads SQTIHQWPATLVQPVGSPLSLECTVEGTSNPNLYWYRQAAGRGLQLLFYSVGIGQISSEVPQNLSASRPQDRQFILSSKKLLLSDSGFYLCAWSVLTGGAGNIQYFGAGTRLSVL.

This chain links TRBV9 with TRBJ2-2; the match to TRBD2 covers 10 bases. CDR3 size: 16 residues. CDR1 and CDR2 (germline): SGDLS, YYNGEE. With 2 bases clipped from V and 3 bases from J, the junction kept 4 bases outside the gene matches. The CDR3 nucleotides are TGTGCCAGCAGCGTTAGTAGCGGGGGGTACACCGGGGAGCTGTTTTTT. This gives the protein CASSVSSGGYTGELFF.

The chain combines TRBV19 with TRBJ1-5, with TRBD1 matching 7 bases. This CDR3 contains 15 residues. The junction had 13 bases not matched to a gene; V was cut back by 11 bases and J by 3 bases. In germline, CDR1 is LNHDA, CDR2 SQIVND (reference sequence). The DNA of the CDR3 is TGTGCCGCCGGCCTCTCCGGGACAGACAATCAGCCCCAGCATTTT. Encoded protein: CAAGLSGTDNQPQHF.

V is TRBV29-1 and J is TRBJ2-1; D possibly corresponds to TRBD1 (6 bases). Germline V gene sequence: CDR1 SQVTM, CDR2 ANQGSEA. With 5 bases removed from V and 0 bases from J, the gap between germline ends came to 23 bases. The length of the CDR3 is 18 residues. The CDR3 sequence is CSVPPFSDRLSSYNEQFF. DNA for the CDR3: TGCAGCGTTCCCCCGTTTTCCGACAGGTTGAGCTCCTACAATGAGCAGTTCTTC.